The sequence of this T cell receptor beta chain was determined in a study of T cells in Graves' hyperthyroidism and ophthalmopathy. Authors of the study amplified TCR beta CDR3 regions from RNA transcripts. A set of HTBI primers served as the primers for a first-round RT-PCR of the TCR CDR3. TCRdb itself ran the multiplex PCR reads through MiXCR, one entry per CDR3 protein. This sample has some 800,000 distinct CDR3 sequences, with roughly 40% found just once. Aged 18 to 65, the patients had hyperthyroidism that was newly diagnosed and had lasted under 2 months. The clonotype comes from a man between 18 and 35 years old with Graves' hyperthyroidism. Sequenced sample: blood.

CDR3 DNA: TGTGCCACCAGCAGAGATGGGGGTGGAGGGCAGCCCCACGAGCAGTACTTC. This sequence encodes CATSRDGGGGQPHEQYF. This chain connects TRBV15 to TRBJ2-7; D is perhaps TRBD2 (6 bases). V lost 0 bases and J 5 bases, leaving 20 bases between the germline ends. The CDR3 has 17 amino acids. The germline gives CDR1 LNHNV, CDR2 YYDKDF (reference sequence).